What follows is one TCR beta chain and its context. Its antigen remains unidentified. Germline CDR1 reads SGDLS; CDR2 reads YYNGEE. The CDR3 length is 11 residues. V was clipped by 4 bases and J by 5 bases, with 5 bases between them. The data originate from a study of pediatric ulcerative colitis. Points from the study as a whole: Compared with controls, ulcerative colitis showed greater blood-rectum clone sharing. Repertoires came from total lymphocyte DNA, not specific subsets. Acute severe colitis showed lower rectal diversity from clonal expansions.

This was a survey-level run. The protocol was immunoSEQ multiplex PCR, while the TCRdb copy is restricted to in-frame clones and leaves out a portion. The table has 64,000 or so clones, more than 60% seen once. The receptor was derived from a boy aged 10-17 years with moderate ulcerative colitis. The rearrangement uses TRBV9 and TRBJ2-3; no reliable D call. Sample: blood. CDR3 loop: CASSTQDTQYF. CDR3 DNA: TGTGCCAGCAGCACGCAAGATACGCAGTATTTT.